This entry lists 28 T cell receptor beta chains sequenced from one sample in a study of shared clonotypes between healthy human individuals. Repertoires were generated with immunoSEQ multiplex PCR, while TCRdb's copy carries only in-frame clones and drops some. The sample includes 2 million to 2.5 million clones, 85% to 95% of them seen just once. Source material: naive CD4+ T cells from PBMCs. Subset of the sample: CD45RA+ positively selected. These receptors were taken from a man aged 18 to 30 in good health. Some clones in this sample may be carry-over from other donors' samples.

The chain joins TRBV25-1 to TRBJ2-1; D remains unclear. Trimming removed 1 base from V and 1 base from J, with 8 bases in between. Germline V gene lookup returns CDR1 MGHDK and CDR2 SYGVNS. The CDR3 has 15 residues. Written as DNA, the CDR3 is TGTGCCAGCAGTGAATCGGTTGGTTCCTACAATGAGCAGTTCTTC. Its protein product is CASSESVGSYNEQFF.

The CDR3 region is CASMGIAGYNEQFF. DNA of the CDR3: TGTGCCAGCATGGGGATAGCGGGGTACAATGAGCAGTTCTTC. This chain connects TRBV6-1 to TRBJ2-1; 8 bases are shared with TRBD2. The CDR3 spans 14 residues. The germline V gene has CDR1 MNHNS and CDR2 SASEGT. V gave up 7 bases and J gave up 4 bases; unmatched junction bases: 6.

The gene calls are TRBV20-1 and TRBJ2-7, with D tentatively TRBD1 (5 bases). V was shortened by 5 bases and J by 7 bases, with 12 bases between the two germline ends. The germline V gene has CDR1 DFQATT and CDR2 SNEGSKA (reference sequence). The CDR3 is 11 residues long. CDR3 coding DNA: TGCAGTGCTGGGGCCTTAGGGGAGCAGTACTTC. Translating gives CSAGALGEQYF.

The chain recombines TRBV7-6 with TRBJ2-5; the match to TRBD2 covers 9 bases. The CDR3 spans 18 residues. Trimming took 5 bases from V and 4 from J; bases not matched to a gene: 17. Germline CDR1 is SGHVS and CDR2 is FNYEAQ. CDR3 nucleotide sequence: TGTGCCAGCAGCAGCCCCTATCGAGCGGGAGGTGTTAGAGAGACCCAGTACTTC. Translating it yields CASSSPYRAGGVRETQYF.

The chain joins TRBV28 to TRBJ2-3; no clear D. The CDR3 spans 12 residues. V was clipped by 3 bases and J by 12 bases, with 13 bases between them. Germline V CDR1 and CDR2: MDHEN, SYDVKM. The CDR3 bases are TGTGCCAGCAGTTTTCTGCTACCTTCTCAGTATTTT. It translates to CASSFLLPSQYF. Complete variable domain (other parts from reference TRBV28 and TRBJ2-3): DVKVTQSSRYLVKRTGEKVFLECVQDMDHENMFWYRQDPGLGLRLIYFSYDVKMKEKGDIPEGYSVSREKKERFSLILESASTNQTSMYLCASSFLLPSQYFGPGTRLTVL.

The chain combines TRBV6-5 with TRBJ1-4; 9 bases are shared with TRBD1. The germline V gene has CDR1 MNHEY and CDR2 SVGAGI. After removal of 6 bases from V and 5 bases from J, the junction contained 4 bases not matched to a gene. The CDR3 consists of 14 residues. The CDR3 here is CASSQDRGNEKLFF. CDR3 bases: TGTGCCAGCAGCCAGGACAGGGGAAATGAAAAACTGTTTTTT.

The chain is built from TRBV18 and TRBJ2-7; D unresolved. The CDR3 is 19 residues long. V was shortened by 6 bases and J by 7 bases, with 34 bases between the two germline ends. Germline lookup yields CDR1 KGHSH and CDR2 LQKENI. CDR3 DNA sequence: TGTGCCAGCTCCCCCACGATAGCCATTCAGGATTGGAGAAAGAGGGAGCAGTACTTC. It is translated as CASSPTIAIQDWRKREQYF.

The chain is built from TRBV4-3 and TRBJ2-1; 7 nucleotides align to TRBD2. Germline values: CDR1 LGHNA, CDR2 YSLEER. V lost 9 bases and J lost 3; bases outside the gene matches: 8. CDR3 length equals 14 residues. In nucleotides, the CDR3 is TGCGCCAGTGGGCGTCTAGCGGACTACAATGAGCAGTTCTTC. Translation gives CASGRLADYNEQFF.

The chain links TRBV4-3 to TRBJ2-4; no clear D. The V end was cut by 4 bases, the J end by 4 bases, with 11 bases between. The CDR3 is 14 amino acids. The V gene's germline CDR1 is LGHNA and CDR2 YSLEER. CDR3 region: CASSRAELKNIQYF. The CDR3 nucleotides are TGCGCCAGCAGCCGGGCAGAACTTAAAAACATTCAGTACTTC.

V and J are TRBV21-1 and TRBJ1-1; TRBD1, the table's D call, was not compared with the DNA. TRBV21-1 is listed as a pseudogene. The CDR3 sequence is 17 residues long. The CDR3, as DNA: TGTGCCAGCAGCCTCGCGGGACAGGGGAGAAAGAACACTGAAGCTTTCTTT. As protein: CASSLAGQGRKNTEAFF.

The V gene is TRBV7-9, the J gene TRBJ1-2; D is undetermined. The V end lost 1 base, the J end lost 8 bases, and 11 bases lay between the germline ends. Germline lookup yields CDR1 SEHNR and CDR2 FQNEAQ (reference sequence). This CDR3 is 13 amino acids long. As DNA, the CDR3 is TGTGCCAGCAGCTTAGATAGGGCTAGAGGCTACACCTTC. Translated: CASSLDRARGYTF.

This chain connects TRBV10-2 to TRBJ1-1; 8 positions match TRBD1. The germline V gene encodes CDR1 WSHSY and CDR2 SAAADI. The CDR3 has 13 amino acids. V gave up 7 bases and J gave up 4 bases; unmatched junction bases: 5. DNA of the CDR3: TGCGCCAGCAACGGACAGGGTGCCACTGAAGCTTTCTTT. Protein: CASNGQGATEAFF.

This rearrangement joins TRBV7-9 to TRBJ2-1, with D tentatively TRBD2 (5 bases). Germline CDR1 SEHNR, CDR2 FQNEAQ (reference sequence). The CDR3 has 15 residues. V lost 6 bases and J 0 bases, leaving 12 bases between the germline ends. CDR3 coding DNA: TGTGCCAGCAGGAAAGCGGAAAGCTCCTACAATGAGCAGTTCTTC. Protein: CASRKAESSYNEQFF. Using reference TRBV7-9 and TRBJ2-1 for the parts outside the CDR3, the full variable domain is DTGVSQNPRHKITKRGQNVTFRCDPISEHNRLYWYRQTLGQGPEFLTYFQNEAQLEKSRLLSDRFSAERPKGSFSTLEIQRTEQGDSAMYLCASRKAESSYNEQFFGPGTRLTVL.

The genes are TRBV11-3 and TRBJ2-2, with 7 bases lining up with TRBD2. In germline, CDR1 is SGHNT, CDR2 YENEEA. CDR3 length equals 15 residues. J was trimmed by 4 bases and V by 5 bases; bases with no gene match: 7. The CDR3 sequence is CASSNLAESTGELFF. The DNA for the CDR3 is TGTGCCAGCAGCAATCTAGCGGAGTCCACCGGGGAGCTGTTTTTT. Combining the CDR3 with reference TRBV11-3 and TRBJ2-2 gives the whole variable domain EAGVVQSPRYKIIEKKQPVAFWCNPISGHNTLYWYLQNLGQGPELLIRYENEEAVDDSQLPKDRFSAERLKGVDSTLKIQPAELGDSAVYLCASSNLAESTGELFFGEGSRLTVL.

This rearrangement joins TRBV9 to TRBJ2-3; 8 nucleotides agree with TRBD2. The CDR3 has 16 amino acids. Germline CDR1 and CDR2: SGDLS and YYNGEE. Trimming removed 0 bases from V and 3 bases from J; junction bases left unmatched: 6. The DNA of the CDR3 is TGTGCCAGCAGCGTAGGGGGAGCGGGAGTTACAGATACGCAGTATTTT. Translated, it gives CASSVGGAGVTDTQYF. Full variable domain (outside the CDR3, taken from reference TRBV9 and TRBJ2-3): DSGVTQTPKHLITATGQRVTLRCSPRSGDLSVYWYQQSLDQGLQFLIQYYNGEERAKGNILERFSAQQFPDLHSELNLSSLELGDSALYFCASSVGGAGVTDTQYFGPGTRLTVL.

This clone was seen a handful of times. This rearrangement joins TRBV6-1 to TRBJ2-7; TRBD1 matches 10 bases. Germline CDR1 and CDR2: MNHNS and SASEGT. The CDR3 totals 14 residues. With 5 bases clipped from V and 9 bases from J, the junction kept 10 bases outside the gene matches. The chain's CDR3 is CASSKDRGAGGQYF. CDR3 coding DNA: TGTGCCAGCAGTAAGGACAGGGGGGCTGGGGGGCAGTACTTC.

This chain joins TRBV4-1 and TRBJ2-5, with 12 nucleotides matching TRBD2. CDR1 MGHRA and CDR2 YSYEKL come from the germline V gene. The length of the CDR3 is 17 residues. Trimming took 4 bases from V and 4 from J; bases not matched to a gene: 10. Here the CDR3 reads CASSRRTSGDRSETQYF. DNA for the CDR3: TGCGCCAGCAGCCGGAGGACTAGCGGGGATCGCTCAGAGACCCAGTACTTC.

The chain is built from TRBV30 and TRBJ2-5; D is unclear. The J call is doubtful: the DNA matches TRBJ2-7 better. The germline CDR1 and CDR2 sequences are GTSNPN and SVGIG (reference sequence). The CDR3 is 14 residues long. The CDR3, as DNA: TGTGCCTGGAGTGTTCCCCCGCACAGCTACGAGCAGTACTTC. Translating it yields CAWSVPPHSYEQYF.

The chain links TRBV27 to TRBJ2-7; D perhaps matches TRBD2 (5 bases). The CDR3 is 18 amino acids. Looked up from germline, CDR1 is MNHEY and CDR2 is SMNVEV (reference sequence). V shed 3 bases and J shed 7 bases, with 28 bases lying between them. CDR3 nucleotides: TGTGCCAGCAGTTTTGAGGGCAGGTCACTACTCCCTTATGCAGAGCAGTACTTC. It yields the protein CASSFEGRSLLPYAEQYF.

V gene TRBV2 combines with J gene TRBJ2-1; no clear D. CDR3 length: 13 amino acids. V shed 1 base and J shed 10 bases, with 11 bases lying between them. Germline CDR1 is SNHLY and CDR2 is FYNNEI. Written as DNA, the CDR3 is TGTGCCAGCAGTGAAGGTGGCAGACCAGAGCAGTTCTTC. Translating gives CASSEGGRPEQFF.

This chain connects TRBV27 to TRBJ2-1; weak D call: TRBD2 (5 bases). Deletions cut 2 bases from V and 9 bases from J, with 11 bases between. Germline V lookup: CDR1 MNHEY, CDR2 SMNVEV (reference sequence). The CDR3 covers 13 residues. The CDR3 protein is CASSLRAAGEQFF. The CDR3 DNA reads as TGTGCCAGCAGTTTACGGGCGGCGGGTGAGCAGTTCTTC.

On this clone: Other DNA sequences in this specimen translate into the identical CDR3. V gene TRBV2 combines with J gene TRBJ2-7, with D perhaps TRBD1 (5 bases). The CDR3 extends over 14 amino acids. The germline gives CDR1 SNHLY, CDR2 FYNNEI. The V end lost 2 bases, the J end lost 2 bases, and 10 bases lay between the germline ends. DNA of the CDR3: TGTGCCAGCAGTGAACAGGGTCAGACCTACGAGCAGTACTTC. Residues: CASSEQGQTYEQYF.

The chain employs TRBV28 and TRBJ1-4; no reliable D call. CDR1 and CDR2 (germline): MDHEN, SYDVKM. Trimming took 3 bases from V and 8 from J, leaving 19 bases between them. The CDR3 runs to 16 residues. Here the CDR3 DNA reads TGTGCCAGCAGTTTTTGGTCTGCGGCTGTTCGGGAAAAACTGTTTTTT. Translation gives CASSFWSAAVREKLFF.

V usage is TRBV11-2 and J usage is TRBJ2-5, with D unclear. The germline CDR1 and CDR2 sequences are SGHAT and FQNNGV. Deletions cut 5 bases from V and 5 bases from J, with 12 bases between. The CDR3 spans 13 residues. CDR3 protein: CASSQSPRETQYF. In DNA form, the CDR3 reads TGTGCCAGCAGCCAGAGCCCTAGGGAGACCCAGTACTTC.

The CDR3 bases are TGTGCCAGCAGCCCCCGGTCTAGCGGGAGTAATGAGCAGTTCTTC. The encoded protein is CASSPRSSGSNEQFF. The chain couples TRBV7-3 to TRBJ2-1; 10 bases agree with TRBD2. Germline V gene data show CDR1 as SGHTA and CDR2 as FQGTGA. V shed 5 bases, J shed 7 bases, and the junction held 8 bases outside the gene matches. This CDR3 region has 15 residues.

CDR3 protein: CASSPRFDPVWYNEQFF. The DNA for the CDR3 is TGTGCCAGCAGTCCTCGGTTTGATCCGGTGTGGTACAATGAGCAGTTCTTC. The chain joins TRBV27 to TRBJ2-1; D is ambiguous. V dropped 5 bases and J dropped 4 bases, with 21 bases sitting between them. The CDR3 length is 17 residues. CDR1 is MNHEY, CDR2 SMNVEV, per germline (reference sequence).

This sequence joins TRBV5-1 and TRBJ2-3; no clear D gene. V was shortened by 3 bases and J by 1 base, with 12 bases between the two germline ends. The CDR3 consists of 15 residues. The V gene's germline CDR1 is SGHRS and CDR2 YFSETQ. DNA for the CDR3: TGCGCCAGCAGCTCTACAGACTCCCGCACAGATACGCAGTATTTT. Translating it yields CASSSTDSRTDTQYF. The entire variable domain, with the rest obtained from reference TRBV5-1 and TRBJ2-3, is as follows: KAGVTQTPRYLIKTRGQQVTLSCSPISGHRSVSWYQQTPGQGLQFLFEYFSETQRNKGNFPGRFSGRQFSNSRSEMNVSTLELGDSALYLCASSSTDSRTDTQYFGPGTRLTVL.

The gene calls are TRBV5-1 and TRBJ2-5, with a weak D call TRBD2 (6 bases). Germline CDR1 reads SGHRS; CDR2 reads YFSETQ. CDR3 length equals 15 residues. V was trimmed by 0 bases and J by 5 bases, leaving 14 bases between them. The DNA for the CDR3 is TGCGCCAGCAGCTTGGCCGCGGGGAGAGGTGAGACCCAGTACTTC. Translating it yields CASSLAAGRGETQYF.